The rows below give T cell receptor beta chains drawn from one sample of a study of shared clonotypes between healthy human individuals. Profiling relied on immunoSEQ multiplex PCR, and the TCRdb table lists in-frame clones only, not all of them. This table holds roughly 2.1 million clones, 85% to 95% found once. The sequenced material came from naive CD8+ T cells from PBMCs. All receptors come from a man aged 18 to 29 in good health. Some clones in this sample may be carry-over from other donors' samples. CDR3s include the opening cysteine and the closing phenylalanine or tryptophan. Each record gives: CDR3 DNA, CDR3 protein, V gene, D gene, J gene, clone size. D genes are given only for firm matches. Size values are once, few and many counts, or a class for expanded clones, and some rows have none.

cdr3_nt: TGTGCCAGCAGTTCTTTAGGTACAGGGAACACTGAAGCTTTCTTT; cdr3_aa: CASSSLGTGNTEAFF; v_call: TRBV27; d_call: NA; j_call: TRBJ1-1; clone_size: NA
cdr3_nt: TGTGCCAGCAGTTACCATCGGACGGTGAACACTGAAGCTTTCTTT; cdr3_aa: CASSYHRTVNTEAFF; v_call: TRBV6-6; d_call: NA; j_call: TRBJ1-1; clone_size: NA
cdr3_nt: TGTGCCAGCAGTACCGGACTCGATTCTGGTGAGCAGTACTTC; cdr3_aa: CASSTGLDSGEQYF; v_call: TRBV6-7; d_call: NA; j_call: TRBJ2-7; clone_size: NA
cdr3_nt: TGTGCCACCAGCCCCCTAAGCGGGAGCTACAATGAGCAGTTCTTC; cdr3_aa: CATSPLSGSYNEQFF; v_call: TRBV15; d_call: TRBD2; j_call: TRBJ2-1; clone_size: NA
cdr3_nt: TGTGCCAGTATGCGGGATTATGAGCAGTTCTTC; cdr3_aa: CASMRDYEQFF; v_call: TRBV19; d_call: NA; j_call: TRBJ2-1; clone_size: NA
cdr3_nt: TGCGCCAGCAGCCAAGATTTCACCCTTTACTATGGCTACACCTTC; cdr3_aa: CASSQDFTLYYGYTF; v_call: TRBV4-3; d_call: NA; j_call: TRBJ1-2; clone_size: NA
cdr3_nt: TGTGCCAGCAGTGAAGCCGGTTCACCGCGGGGGGGGAGCGGGTACGAGCAGTACTTC; cdr3_aa: CASSEAGSPRGGSGYEQYF; v_call: TRBV6-1; d_call: TRBD2; j_call: TRBJ2-7; clone_size: NA
cdr3_nt: TGCGCCAGCAGCTTGAAAGGCGGTAGAGATACGCAGTATTTT; cdr3_aa: CASSLKGGRDTQYF; v_call: TRBV5-1; d_call: NA; j_call: TRBJ2-3; clone_size: NA
cdr3_nt: TGTGCCAGCAGTGAAGCGGTAAGGGCACATCAGCCCCAGCATTTT; cdr3_aa: CASSEAVRAHQPQHF; v_call: TRBV6-1; d_call: NA; j_call: TRBJ1-5; clone_size: NA
cdr3_nt: TGTGCCAGCAGCCCCAGGGACAGGCCCAACTACGAGCAGTACTTC; cdr3_aa: CASSPRDRPNYEQYF; v_call: TRBV7-8; d_call: TRBD1; j_call: TRBJ2-7; clone_size: NA
cdr3_nt: TGTGCCATCAGTGATGGGGGCCGTGAAGCTTTCTTT; cdr3_aa: CAISDGGREAFF; v_call: TRBV10-3; d_call: NA; j_call: TRBJ1-1; clone_size: once
cdr3_nt: TGTGCCAGCAGCTTATCTGGGACCAGCACAGATACGCAGTATTTT; cdr3_aa: CASSLSGTSTDTQYF; v_call: TRBV7-6; d_call: NA; j_call: TRBJ2-3; clone_size: NA
cdr3_nt: TGTGCCAGCACAGGGGAGCCCCCGAACACCGGGGAGCTGTTTTTT; cdr3_aa: CASTGEPPNTGELFF; v_call: TRBV6-5; d_call: NA; j_call: TRBJ2-2; clone_size: once
cdr3_nt: TGTGCCAGCAGATACCCTGGACTAACCGAGCAGTACTTC; cdr3_aa: CASRYPGLTEQYF; v_call: TRBV28; d_call: NA; j_call: TRBJ2-7; clone_size: NA
cdr3_nt: TGCGCCAGCAGCCAGATTGTATTTTCAGGGGCGGACACTGAAGCTTTCTTT; cdr3_aa: CASSQIVFSGADTEAFF; v_call: TRBV4-1; d_call: NA; j_call: TRBJ1-1; clone_size: NA
cdr3_nt: TGCGCCAGCAGCGCTAAAGGGGGAGTGGCCTACGAGCAGTACTTC; cdr3_aa: CASSAKGGVAYEQYF; v_call: TRBV4-1; d_call: NA; j_call: TRBJ2-7; clone_size: NA
cdr3_nt: TGTGCCAGCAGCTTGATGGGCCAATACAATGAGCAGTTCTTC; cdr3_aa: CASSLMGQYNEQFF; v_call: TRBV5-6; d_call: NA; j_call: TRBJ2-1; clone_size: NA
cdr3_nt: TGTGCCAGCAGCGGGCCCGACAGGGGGACTCCTTCCTACGAGCAGTACTTC; cdr3_aa: CASSGPDRGTPSYEQYF; v_call: TRBV5-6; d_call: TRBD1; j_call: TRBJ2-7; clone_size: NA
cdr3_nt: TGTGCCACCAGCAGCCTAGCCGATACGCAGTATTTT; cdr3_aa: CATSSLADTQYF; v_call: TRBV15; d_call: NA; j_call: TRBJ2-3; clone_size: NA
cdr3_nt: TGCGCCAGCAGCCAAGTACTCCGCGAGGGCCCGGGCAATGAGCAGTTCTTC; cdr3_aa: CASSQVLREGPGNEQFF; v_call: TRBV4-1; d_call: NA; j_call: TRBJ2-1; clone_size: NA
cdr3_nt: TGTGCCAGCAGCCAACGGGACTTGAACACTGAAGCTTTCTTT; cdr3_aa: CASSQRDLNTEAFF; v_call: TRBV27; d_call: NA; j_call: TRBJ1-1; clone_size: NA
cdr3_nt: TGTGCCAGCAGGCGGTTTAGCGGGAGCGTTGACAATGAGCAGTTCTTC; cdr3_aa: CASRRFSGSVDNEQFF; v_call: TRBV7-9; d_call: TRBD2; j_call: TRBJ2-1; clone_size: NA
cdr3_nt: TGTGCCAGCAGCTTATTTGCGGGGGAGACCCAGTACTTC; cdr3_aa: CASSLFAGETQYF; v_call: TRBV7-9; d_call: NA; j_call: TRBJ2-5; clone_size: NA
cdr3_nt: TGTGCCAGCAGCTTACAGGGCATGAACACTGAAGCTTTCTTT; cdr3_aa: CASSLQGMNTEAFF; v_call: TRBV13; d_call: NA; j_call: TRBJ1-1; clone_size: NA
cdr3_nt: TGTGCCAGCAGTGGACAGTTTTCCGAGCAGTACTTC; cdr3_aa: CASSGQFSEQYF; v_call: TRBV27; d_call: NA; j_call: TRBJ2-7; clone_size: NA
cdr3_nt: TGCAGCGTTGTGGGGGGAAGGCGGACAGGGAACGAGCAGTACTTC; cdr3_aa: CSVVGGRRTGNEQYF; v_call: TRBV29-1; d_call: TRBD1; j_call: TRBJ2-7; clone_size: NA
cdr3_nt: TGTGCCAGCAGTGACCGGACAGGGGCGTCCTACGAGCAGTACTTC; cdr3_aa: CASSDRTGASYEQYF; v_call: TRBV25-1; d_call: TRBD1; j_call: TRBJ2-7; clone_size: NA
cdr3_nt: TGTGCCAGCAGTGCAAACAAATACAGGATAGGGACCGGGGAGCTGTTTTTT; cdr3_aa: CASSANKYRIGTGELFF; v_call: TRBV7-3; d_call: NA; j_call: TRBJ2-2; clone_size: NA
cdr3_nt: TGCGCCAGCAGAGAGGACAGGGGGACCTACGAGCAGTACTTC; cdr3_aa: CASREDRGTYEQYF; v_call: TRBV10-2; d_call: TRBD1; j_call: TRBJ2-7; clone_size: NA
cdr3_nt: TGTGCCAGCAGTCAGGGGATTCCACAGTACTTC; cdr3_aa: CASSQGIPQYF; v_call: TRBV28; d_call: NA; j_call: TRBJ2-7; clone_size: NA
cdr3_nt: TGTGCCAGCGAAGGGGTTGAGCAGTTCTTC; cdr3_aa: CASEGVEQFF; v_call: TRBV11-2; d_call: NA; j_call: TRBJ2-1; clone_size: NA
cdr3_nt: TGTGCCAGCAGTGAAGCAGGGACGCTTTGGGGCAATCAGCCCCAGCATTTT; cdr3_aa: CASSEAGTLWGNQPQHF; v_call: TRBV6-1; d_call: NA; j_call: TRBJ1-5; clone_size: once
cdr3_nt: TGCAGCGGGATGAACACTGAAGCTTTCTTT; cdr3_aa: CSGMNTEAFF; v_call: TRBV29-1; d_call: NA; j_call: TRBJ1-1; clone_size: few
cdr3_nt: TGCAGCGTTGAGGGACAGGGTGAGCAGTTCTTC; cdr3_aa: CSVEGQGEQFF; v_call: TRBV29-1; d_call: TRBD1; j_call: TRBJ2-1; clone_size: NA
cdr3_nt: TGTGCCAGTAGTGGCCGGGACAGGGGCTACGAGCAGTACTTC; cdr3_aa: CASSGRDRGYEQYF; v_call: TRBV19; d_call: TRBD1; j_call: TRBJ2-7; clone_size: NA
cdr3_nt: TGTGCCAGCAGCTTGGGGGGCTCGGATCAGCCCCAGCATTTT; cdr3_aa: CASSLGGSDQPQHF; v_call: TRBV7-6; d_call: NA; j_call: TRBJ1-5; clone_size: NA
cdr3_nt: TGTGCCAGCAGGACAGATACGCAGTATTTT; cdr3_aa: CASRTDTQYF; v_call: TRBV2; d_call: NA; j_call: TRBJ2-3; clone_size: NA
cdr3_nt: TGTGCCAGCAGTTACGGAGTTCGGTACAATGAGCAGTTCTTC; cdr3_aa: CASSYGVRYNEQFF; v_call: TRBV6-5; d_call: NA; j_call: TRBJ2-1; clone_size: NA
cdr3_nt: TGTGCCAGCAGCTCCCGGGACGCCAGTGGGAATGAGCAGTTCTTC; cdr3_aa: CASSSRDASGNEQFF; v_call: TRBV7-9; d_call: NA; j_call: TRBJ2-1; clone_size: NA
cdr3_nt: TGTGCCAGCAGTTACGGCAGGGTGGTCGAGCAGTACTTC; cdr3_aa: CASSYGRVVEQYF; v_call: TRBV6-6; d_call: NA; j_call: TRBJ2-7; clone_size: NA
cdr3_nt: TGCGCCAGCAGCCAAGATAAACTGTCGAGGACCCAGTACTTC; cdr3_aa: CASSQDKLSRTQYF; v_call: TRBV4-1; d_call: NA; j_call: TRBJ2-5; clone_size: NA
cdr3_nt: TGCGCCAGCAGCCAAACAGAGAATAGCAATCAGCCCCAGCATTTT; cdr3_aa: CASSQTENSNQPQHF; v_call: TRBV4-3; d_call: NA; j_call: TRBJ1-5; clone_size: NA
cdr3_nt: TGTGCCAGCAGCCCTTTATACGAGGGGAACACTGAAGCTTTCTTT; cdr3_aa: CASSPLYEGNTEAFF; v_call: TRBV28; d_call: NA; j_call: TRBJ1-1; clone_size: NA
cdr3_nt: TGTGCCAGCAGCGGAAACAGGTCTGAGCAGTTCTTC; cdr3_aa: CASSGNRSEQFF; v_call: TRBV13; d_call: NA; j_call: TRBJ2-1; clone_size: NA
cdr3_nt: TGCGCCAGCAGCCAAGTTTTTGCGAGGGCCGGTGAAGCTTTCTTT; cdr3_aa: CASSQVFARAGEAFF; v_call: TRBV4-3; d_call: NA; j_call: TRBJ1-1; clone_size: NA
cdr3_nt: TGTGCCAGCAGCCACCGGACAGGGACCTACAATGAGCAGTTCTTC; cdr3_aa: CASSHRTGTYNEQFF; v_call: TRBV14; d_call: TRBD1; j_call: TRBJ2-1; clone_size: NA
cdr3_nt: TGTGCCAGCAGCTTTTCCGCTAATAGCAATCAGCCCCAGCATTTT; cdr3_aa: CASSFSANSNQPQHF; v_call: TRBV5-5; d_call: NA; j_call: TRBJ1-5; clone_size: once
cdr3_nt: TGCGCCAGCAGGAAACAGGGAGGGTCCTACAATGAGCAGTTCTTC; cdr3_aa: CASRKQGGSYNEQFF; v_call: TRBV10-1; d_call: NA; j_call: TRBJ2-1; clone_size: NA
cdr3_nt: TGTGCCAGCAGCTCTAGCGGGACCGATTACAATGAGCAGTTCTTC; cdr3_aa: CASSSSGTDYNEQFF; v_call: TRBV9; d_call: TRBD2; j_call: TRBJ2-1; clone_size: NA
cdr3_nt: TGCGCCAGCAGCCAAGACGGGATATTGATAACGAATGAGCAGTTCTTC; cdr3_aa: CASSQDGILITNEQFF; v_call: TRBV4-3; d_call: NA; j_call: TRBJ2-1; clone_size: NA
cdr3_nt: TGTGCCAGCAGTTTATTTTCCAGCGGGCTCTCCTACGAGCAGTACTTC; cdr3_aa: CASSLFSSGLSYEQYF; v_call: TRBV28; d_call: NA; j_call: TRBJ2-7; clone_size: NA
cdr3_nt: TGTGCCAGCGAAGATTTACAGGGAGGTGTGGAGACCCAGTACTTC; cdr3_aa: CASEDLQGGVETQYF; v_call: TRBV2; d_call: NA; j_call: TRBJ2-5; clone_size: NA
cdr3_nt: TGTGCCAGCAGCTTAGACGCAGGGTCCACAGATACGCAGTATTTT; cdr3_aa: CASSLDAGSTDTQYF; v_call: TRBV7-2; d_call: NA; j_call: TRBJ2-3; clone_size: NA
cdr3_nt: TGTGCCAGCAGCCCCGGACTAGCGGGAGGGCTCTACAATGAGCAGTTCTTC; cdr3_aa: CASSPGLAGGLYNEQFF; v_call: TRBV14; d_call: TRBD2; j_call: TRBJ2-1; clone_size: NA
cdr3_nt: TGCGCCAGCAGCCAAAGCCGGGACAGAGAAGAGACCCAGTACTTC; cdr3_aa: CASSQSRDREETQYF; v_call: TRBV4-1; d_call: TRBD1; j_call: TRBJ2-5; clone_size: NA